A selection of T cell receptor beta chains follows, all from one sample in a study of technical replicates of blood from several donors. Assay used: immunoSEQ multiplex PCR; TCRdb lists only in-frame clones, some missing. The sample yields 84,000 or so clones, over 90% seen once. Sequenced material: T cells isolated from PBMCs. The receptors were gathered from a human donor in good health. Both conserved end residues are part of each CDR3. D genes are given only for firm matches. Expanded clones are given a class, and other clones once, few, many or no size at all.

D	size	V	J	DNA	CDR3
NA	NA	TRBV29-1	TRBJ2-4	TGCAGCGCCCTTGAAGGGGCCCGAGTAGCCAAAAACATTCAGTACTTC	CSALEGARVAKNIQYF
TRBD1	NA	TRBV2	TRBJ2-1	TGTGCCAGCAGTGTTTCCCTAGGACAGGGAAGAACTGAGCAGTTCTTC	CASSVSLGQGRTEQFF
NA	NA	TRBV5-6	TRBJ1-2	TGTGCCAGCAGCTACTGGTGGGCGCGGGACTATGGCTACACCTTC	CASSYWWARDYGYTF
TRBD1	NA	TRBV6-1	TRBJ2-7	TGTGCCAGCAGTGGACAGACAGGGAAAATCTCCTACGAGCAGTACTTC	CASSGQTGKISYEQYF
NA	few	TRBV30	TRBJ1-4	TGTGCCTGGAGTGGGCAGTGGAATGAAAAACTGTTTTTT	CAWSGQWNEKLFF
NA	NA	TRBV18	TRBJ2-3	TGTGCCAGCTCACCACCAGGGGTTGCCACAGATACGCAGTATTTT	CASSPPGVATDTQYF
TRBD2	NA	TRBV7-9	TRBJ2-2	TGTGCCAGCAGCCTCAACACCGGGACTAAAACCGGCACCGGGGAGCTGTTTTTT	CASSLNTGTKTGTGELFF
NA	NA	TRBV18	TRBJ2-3	TGTGCCAGCTCACAAGGTCTAACGGGAGCTCTTAGCACAGATACGCAGTATTTT	CASSQGLTGALSTDTQYF
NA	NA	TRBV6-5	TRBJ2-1	TGTGCCAGCAGTTACGGGCTAAGGCATGAGCAGTTCTTC	CASSYGLRHEQFF
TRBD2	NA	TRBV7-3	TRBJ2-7	TGTGCCAGCAGCCAGCGGGGGGACAGAGGTGAGCAGTACTTC	CASSQRGDRGEQYF
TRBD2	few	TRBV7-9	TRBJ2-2	TGTGCCAGCAGCTTAGGAAGCGGGGTGAACACCGGGGAGCTGTTTTTT	CASSLGSGVNTGELFF
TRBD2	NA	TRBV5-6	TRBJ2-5	TGTGCCAGCAGCCCGAGACCGGGACTAGCGCGTTTGGAGACCCAGTACTTC	CASSPRPGLARLETQYF
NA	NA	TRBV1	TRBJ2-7	TGCACCAGCAGCCAGCAGAAGGGTAGGGCTAGCGGGGGCTACGAGCAGTACTTC	CTSSQQKGRASGGYEQYF
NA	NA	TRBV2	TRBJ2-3	TGTGCCAGCGCGGGGGCGCTTGAAACAGATACGCAGTATTTT	CASAGALETDTQYF
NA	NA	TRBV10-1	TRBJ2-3	TGCGCCAGCAGAGACAGAGATACGCAGTATTTT	CASRDRDTQYF
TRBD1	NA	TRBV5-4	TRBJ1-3	TGTGCCAGCAGCTTGAGGACAGGGGCAGGAAACACCATATATTTT	CASSLRTGAGNTIYF
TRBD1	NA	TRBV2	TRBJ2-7	TGTGCCAGGCAGGACAGGGTCGACGAGCAGTACTTC	CARQDRVDEQYF
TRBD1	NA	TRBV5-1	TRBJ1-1	TGCGCCAGCAGTTTCGGACAGGGTATGGACACTGAAGCTTTCTTT	CASSFGQGMDTEAFF
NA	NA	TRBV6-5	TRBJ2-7	TGTGCCAGCAGTCGAGAAGGGGGTTACGAGCAGTACTTC	CASSREGGYEQYF
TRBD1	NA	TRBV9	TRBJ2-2	TGTGCCAGCAGCGCCTCAGGGGGCAGCACCGGGGAGCTGTTTTTT	CASSASGGSTGELFF
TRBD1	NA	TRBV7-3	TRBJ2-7	TGTGCCAGCAGCCTGGGACAGGGGGCCTACGAGCAGTACTTC	CASSLGQGAYEQYF
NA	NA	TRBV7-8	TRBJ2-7	TGTGCCAGCAGCTTAGCAGGGGCGGCCTACGAGCAGTACTTC	CASSLAGAAYEQYF
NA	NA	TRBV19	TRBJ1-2	TGTGCCAGTAGTATAGGGACAGTGGGGCTTTATGGCTACACCTTC	CASSIGTVGLYGYTF
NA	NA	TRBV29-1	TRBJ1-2	TGCAGCGTCCAACGTCTTCTAGCCCGTGAGGGCTACACCTTC	CSVQRLLAREGYTF
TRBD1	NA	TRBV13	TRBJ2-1	TGTGCCAGCAGCTTATATACAGGGGCCCCTAGCTCCTACAATGAGCAGTTCTTC	CASSLYTGAPSSYNEQFF
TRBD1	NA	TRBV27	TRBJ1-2	TGTGCCAGCAGTATGAGCGTCAAGGGGGCGCGTCTCAACTATGGCTACACCTTC	CASSMSVKGARLNYGYTF
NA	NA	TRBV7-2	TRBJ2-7	TGTGCCAGCAGCTTAGCTCCGGCAGGGGTGCCGTCCTACGAGCAGTACTTC	CASSLAPAGVPSYEQYF
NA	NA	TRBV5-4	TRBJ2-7	TGTGCCAGCAGCCGGGGATCTCCAGCTAGCGAGCAGTACTTC	CASSRGSPASEQYF
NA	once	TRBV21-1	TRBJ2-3	TGTGCCAGCAGCAAAGCTTATAGGAGGGGGGGCCCAGATACGCAGTATTTT	CASSKAYRRGGPDTQYF
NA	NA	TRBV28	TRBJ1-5	TGTGCCAGCAGTTCTGGCAATCAGCCCCAGCATTTT	CASSSGNQPQHF
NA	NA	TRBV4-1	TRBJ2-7	TGCGCCAGCAGCTTCCAAGGAGGTTACGAGCAGTACTTC	CASSFQGGYEQYF
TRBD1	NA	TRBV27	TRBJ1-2	TGTGCCAGCAGTCCCAGGGGGAGACCTAACTATGGCTACACCTTC	CASSPRGRPNYGYTF
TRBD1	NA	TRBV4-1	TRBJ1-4	TGCGCCAGCAGCAAACCGGGACAGGGGGCAACTAATGAAAAACTGTTTTTT	CASSKPGQGATNEKLFF
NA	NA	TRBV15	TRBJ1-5	TGTGCCACCAGTCTCCGGTATAGCAATCAGCCCCAGCATTTT	CATSLRYSNQPQHF
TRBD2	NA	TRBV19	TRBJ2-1	TGTGCCAGTAGTCATCGGACTAGCGGGAATTGGAATGAGCAGTTCTTC	CASSHRTSGNWNEQFF
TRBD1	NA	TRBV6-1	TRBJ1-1	TGTGCCAACAGGGGGCTGGGCACTGAAGCTTTCTTT	CANRGLGTEAFF
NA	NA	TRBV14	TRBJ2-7	TGTGCCAGCAGCCAACTCCTGAGCACCTACGAGCAGTACTTC	CASSQLLSTYEQYF
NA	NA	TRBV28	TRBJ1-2	TGTGCCGGAGGAGGTTCCTACGACAAGGCCCCGATCTATGGCTACACCTTC	CAGGGSYDKAPIYGYTF
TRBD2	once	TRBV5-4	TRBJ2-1	TGTGCCAGCGGTGGACTAGCCTTTAAGGGGAATGAGCAGTTCTTC	CASGGLAFKGNEQFF
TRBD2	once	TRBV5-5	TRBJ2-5	TGTGCCAGCAGCGCCACTAGCGGGATTTTCGAGACCCAGTACTTC	CASSATSGIFETQYF
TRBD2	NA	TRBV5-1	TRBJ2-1	TGCGCCAGCAGCTTGGTAGCGGGGGGGTACAATGAGCAGTTCTTC	CASSLVAGGYNEQFF
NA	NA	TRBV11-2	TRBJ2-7	TGTGCCAGCAGCTTAGGAGGGGGATGGATGGGCTACGAGCAGTACTTC	CASSLGGGWMGYEQYF